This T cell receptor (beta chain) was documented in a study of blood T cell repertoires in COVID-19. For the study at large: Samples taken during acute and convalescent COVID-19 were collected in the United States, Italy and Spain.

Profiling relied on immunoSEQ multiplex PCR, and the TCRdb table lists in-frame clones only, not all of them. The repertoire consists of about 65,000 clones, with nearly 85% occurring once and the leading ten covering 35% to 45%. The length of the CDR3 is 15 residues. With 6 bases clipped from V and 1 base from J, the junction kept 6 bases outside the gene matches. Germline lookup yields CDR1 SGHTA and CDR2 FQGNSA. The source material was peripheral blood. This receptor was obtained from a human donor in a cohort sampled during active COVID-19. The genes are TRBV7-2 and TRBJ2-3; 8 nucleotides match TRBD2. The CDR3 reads CASSHGLARTDTQYF. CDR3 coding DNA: TGTGCCAGCAGTCACGGACTAGCCCGCACAGATACGCAGTATTTT.